This T cell receptor beta chain is drawn from a study of cytomegalovirus exposure and HLA in healthy donors. Study summary: In a previous analysis, some 120 million unique TCR beta sequences were found from 150 million to 200 million T cells. HLA-typed donors were the source of roughly 85 million unique TCRs held in an early data release.

Study conclusions and caveats: A reported reduction in N-insertions relative to the roughly 710-donor mean was seen in an Asian-associated ancestry cluster in a later analysis.

Primers included in the PCR were 60 Vbeta and 13 Jbeta primers. The assay was immunoSEQ multiplex PCR, and TCRdb's table has in-frame clones only and misses some. The repertoire holds 200,000 to 300,000 clones, with roughly 73% as singletons. This clone was recorded once. Its target is unknown. This TCR derives from a boy between 5 and 17 years old in good health and CMV-seronegative. The sequencing input was PBMCs.

The CDR3 DNA follows: TGCGCCAGCAGCTTGGGTCGGAGCTCCTACGAGCAGTACTTC. Translated: CASSLGRSSYEQYF. J is TRBJ2-7 and V is TRBV5-1; no reliable D call. The germline V gene has CDR1 SGHRS and CDR2 YFSETQ. The CDR3 length is 14 residues. V lost 0 bases, J lost 0 bases, and 7 bases lay in between.